The following is a T cell receptor (beta chain) sequence with its context. The target antigen is unknown. This record comes from a study of cytomegalovirus exposure and HLA in healthy donors. Across the whole study: Of around 410 genotyped donors, around 86% grouped in the Caucasian-associated ancestry cluster. Findings and limits, study-wide: Earlier analysis looked at TCR beta V segments, and most were productive about 90% or about 30% of the time. Donors belonging to an Asian-associated ancestry cluster reportedly showed fewer N-insertions in productive TCRs than the approximately 670-donor mean, according to what a later analysis found.

The PCR had 60 Vbeta and 13 Jbeta primers. Produced via immunoSEQ multiplex PCR; TCRdb's table is partial and in-frame only. The table has 150,000 to 200,000 clones, about 83% seen once. Per the germline V gene, CDR1 is SGHTA and CDR2 is FQGNSA. There are 14 residues in the CDR3. V was clipped by 5 bases and J by 10 bases, with 15 bases between them. This sequence joins TRBV7-2 and TRBJ1-6; a weak D match, TRBD1 (6 bases). The material sequenced was PBMCs. The TCR was taken from a girl under 18 in good health and CMV-seropositive. The CDR3 sequence: CASSPTGKGSPLHF. Here the CDR3 DNA reads TGTGCCAGCAGCCCCACAGGGAAGGGATCACCCCTCCACTTT.